Listed here are 9 T cell receptor beta chains from one sample, sequenced in a study of identical twins. TCRdb ran MiXCR on the 5' RACE reads and lists one entry per CDR3 protein. This table has 1.5 million to 2 million distinct CDR3 sequences, around 33% appearing once. Sequencing was done on a sample of cord blood. Source of these receptors: a newborn girl in good health.

On this clonotype itself: The junction departs from germline at one end; a sequencing error may be responsible. The DNA of the CDR3 is TGCGGTGCTACCTTCCCGGGACAGGTTTATCAGCCCCAGCATTTT. Translated: CGATFPGQVYQPQHF. The genes are TRBV20-1 and TRBJ1-5; 8 nucleotides line up with TRBD1. CDR1 is DFQATT and CDR2 is SNEGSKA in the germline V gene (reference sequence). The CDR3 extends over 15 amino acids.

This clonotype was seen ten or more times. The genes are TRBV12-3 or TRBV12-4 and TRBJ2-1, with TRBD2 identical over 8 bases. The CDR3 runs 13 residues. The junction had 1 base not matched to a gene; V was cut back by 6 bases and J by 3 bases. The CDR3 DNA sequence: TGTGCCAGCAGGCGGGGGGACTACAATGAGCAGTTCTTC. Translation: CASRRGDYNEQFF.

There are a few counts of this clonotype. The chain joins TRBV25-1 to TRBJ2-7; D gene uncertain. Germline V gene lookup returns CDR1 MGHDK and CDR2 SYGVNS. This CDR3 contains 12 residues. V lost 4 bases, J lost 3 bases, and 7 bases lay in between. This CDR3 reads CASSGHVYEQYF. In DNA, the CDR3 is TGTGCCAGCAGTGGACACGTCTACGAGCAGTACTTC.

The V and J genes are TRBV25-1 and TRBJ1-4, with TRBD1 matching over 7 bases. Germline V gene sequence: CDR1 MGHDK, CDR2 SYGVNS. With V trimmed by 7 bases and J by 7 bases, 9 bases remained unmatched. The CDR3 has 14 residues. The CDR3 spells CASTTQGKGEKLFF. CDR3 DNA sequence: TGTGCCAGCACTACACAGGGGAAGGGTGAAAAACTGTTTTTT.

The V call is TRBV4-2, the J call TRBJ1-1, with 9 bases lining up with TRBD1. This CDR3 has 18 amino acids. Per the germline V gene, CDR1 is LGHNA and CDR2 is YNFKEQ. V was clipped by 3 bases and J by 4 bases; unmatched bases: 15. The chain's CDR3 is CASSHGRDRDYWGTEAFF. CDR3 in DNA: TGTGCCAGCAGCCATGGACGGGACAGGGACTATTGGGGCACTGAAGCTTTCTTT.

The gene calls are TRBV19 and TRBJ2-7; D unresolved. This CDR3 spans 14 amino acids. Deletions cut 5 bases from V and 0 bases from J, with 11 bases between. The V gene's germline CDR1 is LNHDA and CDR2 SQIVND (reference sequence). The CDR3 is CASSRLSGSYEQYF. CDR3 nucleotides: TGTGCCAGTAGTCGGCTGTCCGGCTCCTACGAGCAGTACTTC.

This chain connects TRBV7-2 to TRBJ2-3; D gene uncertain. This CDR3 region has 16 residues. V shed 1 base and J shed 7 bases, with 18 bases lying between them. Germline V lookup: CDR1 SGHTA, CDR2 FQGNSA. DNA for the CDR3: TGTGCCAGCAGCTTAGTGGTGCGACTCCCACCATATACGCAGTATTTT. It is translated as CASSLVVRLPPYTQYF.

This clonotype was recorded at least ten times. This chain links TRBV29-1 with TRBJ2-6; no reliable D call. The CDR3 is made up of 15 amino acids. Germline V gives CDR1 SQVTM, CDR2 ANQGSEA. The V end was cut by 4 bases, the J end by 0 bases, with 10 bases between. This chain's CDR3 is CSVVVRISGANVLTF. CDR3 bases: TGCAGCGTTGTGGTTAGGATCTCTGGGGCCAACGTCCTGACTTTC.

The chain has TRBV21-1 and TRBJ1-2. TRBV21-1 is annotated as a pseudogene. The CDR3 is made up of 18 amino acids. CDR3 coding DNA: TGTGCCAGCAGCAAAGGGGGAGTAAGGAGAATAGCTAACTATGGCTACACCTTC. Translated, it gives CASSKGGVRRIANYGYTF.